This TCR beta chain derives from a study of blood T cells in healthy people across ages. Combining a sample-barcoded 5' primer with a J-beta primer mix, a second PCR ran for about 7 to 11 cycles. TCRdb itself ran the 5' RACE reads through MiXCR, one entry per CDR3 protein. The sample includes roughly 1,300,000 distinct CDR3 sequences, 59% of them seen just once. Germline V gene lookup returns CDR1 DFQATT and CDR2 SNEGSKA (reference sequence). The CDR3 is 12 amino acids. Trimming left V 4 bases short and J 4 bases short, with 10 bases between. The receptor was derived from a man aged 18 to 35 in good health. The chain links TRBV20-1 to TRBJ1-2, with D maybe TRBD1 (6 bases). Input material: blood. DNA of the CDR3: TGCAGTGCTATCGGGACAACCTATGGCTACACCTTC. It specifies CSAIGTTYGYTF.